The entry below gives a single T cell receptor beta chain sequence along with its context. PCR involved 60 Vbeta and 13 Jbeta primers. Clones were read by immunoSEQ multiplex PCR, and TCRdb kept only the in-frame ones, dropping some. The repertoire holds fewer than 150,000 clones, with more than 75% as singletons. V was clipped by 5 bases and J by 5 bases, with 12 bases between them. CDR3 length: 13 residues. Germline V gene sequence: CDR1 MNHNY, CDR2 SVGAGI (reference sequence). This sample is part of a study of cytomegalovirus exposure and HLA in healthy donors. Sample: PBMCs. The chain links TRBV6-6 to TRBJ2-5, with TRBD2 as a possible D gene (6 bases). This clonotype was obtained from a man aged 30 to 39 in good health and CMV-seronegative. CDR3 sequence reads: CASSGAGKETQYF. The CDR3 DNA sequence: TGTGCCAGCAGTGGGGCGGGGAAGGAGACCCAGTACTTC.